This T cell receptor (beta chain) was sequenced in a study of a mutant IDH1 vaccine in newly diagnosed glioma (dated by TCRdb to about 2021). Regarding the complete study: Of the approximately 35 treated patients, roughly 62% were male and around 40% were female, and the mean age was approximately 40 years. Before enrollment, most patients had been given radiochemotherapy with temozolomide as standard therapy, while the rest had received either radiotherapy alone or temozolomide alone. Six visits were used for peripheral blood collection: V03 (baseline), V05, V07, V10, V12 and V13. For exploratory analyses, longitudinal TCRB deep sequencing was carried out in roughly 25 treated patients wherever samples were available. Findings and caveats that apply to the study as a whole: It was noted by the authors that analyses of patient blood samples could not be reproduced owing to sample limitations. Vaccine-induced immune responses across multiple MHC alleles were detected in approximately 93% of patients. Changes in the top peripheral T cell clonotypes picked up by TCRB sequencing did not appear to be linked to pseudoprogression. Availability determined which PBMC samples were chosen for TCRB deep sequencing.

This clone has only one observation. Its antigen is not yet known. No per-base quality is available; no much larger clone lies one base away. Read against the paper, the sample's time point label means: baseline, week 1 (first vaccination visit). The label giving this sample's treatment or condition can be read as: pre-vaccination baseline after standard-of-care therapy. Newly diagnosed WHO grade 3 or 4 IDH1-mutant astrocytomas showing loss of nuclear ATRX were present in the donors. The samples were drawn from NOA16, a multicentre, single-arm, open-label phase I trial in Germany that tested a mutant IDH1 peptide vaccine in humans for the first time. For immunogenicity testing, the blood drawn at visit V03 was used as the baseline sample. The DNeasy Blood and Tissue Kit was used to extract genomic DNA from EDTA blood for TCRB sequencing. Inclusive of the bounding cysteine and phenylalanine, the CDR3 is 14 residues long. Only the CDR3 DNA stays, 42 bases, in frame from base 1. V lost 4 bases and J lost 2 bases, and the count of bases not matched to a germline gene is 3. CDR1 and CDR2 are read off the germline V gene as MDHEN and SYDVKM.

The library was obtained by the immunoSEQ multiplex PCR assay. The hsTCRB Kit was used according to the manufacturer's protocol to amplify rearranged TCR beta chain sequences. An Illumina MiSeq was used to sequence the TCRB libraries. The paper's data handling went like this. The proprietary platform of the kit vendor was used for demultiplexing, trimming and gene mapping. TCRdb re-hosts the immuneACCESS table, in-frame sequences only. Its copies lack some clones; in the studies checked, an unresolved V gene accounts for under half of them, and the cause for the rest is not known. V and J calls and clone size are given by that table; D and trimming were obtained from the DNA. Present in this sample are about 66,000 clones, 80% to 90% of which were seen just once. The ten largest make up roughly 2.6% of the sample.

Sequences were derived from PBMCs, sampled from a glioma patient treated with radiotherapy, temozolomide or both. This clonotype originated in a man aged 25-45 years with glioma. The chain was built from TRBV28 and TRBJ1-2; 8 central bases correspond to TRBD1. The nucleotide sequence is TGTGCCAGCAGTTACGGACAGGGAAACTATGGCTACACCTTC. It specifies CASSYGQGNYGYTF.